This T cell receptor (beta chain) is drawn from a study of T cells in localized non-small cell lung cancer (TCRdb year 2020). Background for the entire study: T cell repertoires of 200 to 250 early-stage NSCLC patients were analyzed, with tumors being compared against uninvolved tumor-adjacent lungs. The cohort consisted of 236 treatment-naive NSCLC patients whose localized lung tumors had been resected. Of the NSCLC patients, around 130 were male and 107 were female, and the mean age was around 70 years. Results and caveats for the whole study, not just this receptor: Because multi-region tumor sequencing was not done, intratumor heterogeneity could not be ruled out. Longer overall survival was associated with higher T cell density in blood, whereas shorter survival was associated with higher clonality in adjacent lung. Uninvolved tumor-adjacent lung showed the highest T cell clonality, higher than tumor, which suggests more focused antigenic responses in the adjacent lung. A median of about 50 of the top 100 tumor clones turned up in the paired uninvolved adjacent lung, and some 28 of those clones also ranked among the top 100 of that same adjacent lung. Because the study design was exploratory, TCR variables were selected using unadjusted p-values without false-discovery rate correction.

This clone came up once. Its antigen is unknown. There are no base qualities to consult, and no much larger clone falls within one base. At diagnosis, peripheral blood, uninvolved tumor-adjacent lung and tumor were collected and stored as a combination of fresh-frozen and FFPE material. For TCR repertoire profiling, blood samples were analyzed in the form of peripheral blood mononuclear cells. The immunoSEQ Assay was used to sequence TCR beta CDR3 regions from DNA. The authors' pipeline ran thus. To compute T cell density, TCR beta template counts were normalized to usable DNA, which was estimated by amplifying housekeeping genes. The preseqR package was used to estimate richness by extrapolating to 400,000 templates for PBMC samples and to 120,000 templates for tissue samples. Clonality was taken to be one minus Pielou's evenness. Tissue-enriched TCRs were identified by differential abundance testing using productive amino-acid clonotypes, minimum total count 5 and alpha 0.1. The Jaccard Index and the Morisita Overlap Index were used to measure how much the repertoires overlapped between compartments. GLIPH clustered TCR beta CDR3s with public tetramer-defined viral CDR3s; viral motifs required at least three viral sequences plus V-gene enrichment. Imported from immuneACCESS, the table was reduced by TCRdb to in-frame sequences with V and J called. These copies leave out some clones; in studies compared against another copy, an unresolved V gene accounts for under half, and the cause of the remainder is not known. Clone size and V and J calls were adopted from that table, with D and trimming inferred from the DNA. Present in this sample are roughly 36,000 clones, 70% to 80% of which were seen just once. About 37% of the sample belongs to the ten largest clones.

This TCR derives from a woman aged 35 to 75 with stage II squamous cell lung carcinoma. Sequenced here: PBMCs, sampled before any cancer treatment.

The CDR3 is CASSAQGLGGANTGELFF. The sequenced DNA is TGTGCCAGCAGCGCACAGGGACTAGGGGGCGCGAACACCGGGGAGCTGTTTTTT. The rearrangement joined TRBV7-2 to TRBJ2-2; the D gene is possibly TRBD2, with 8 bases matching. The germline V gene encodes CDR1 SGHTA and CDR2 FQGNSA. Trimming removed 5 bases from V and 0 bases from J, leaving 19 bases between the germline ends. The CDR3, from cysteine to phenylalanine, totals 18 residues. The retained sequence is limited to the CDR3, 54 bases, with the frame set at the first base.